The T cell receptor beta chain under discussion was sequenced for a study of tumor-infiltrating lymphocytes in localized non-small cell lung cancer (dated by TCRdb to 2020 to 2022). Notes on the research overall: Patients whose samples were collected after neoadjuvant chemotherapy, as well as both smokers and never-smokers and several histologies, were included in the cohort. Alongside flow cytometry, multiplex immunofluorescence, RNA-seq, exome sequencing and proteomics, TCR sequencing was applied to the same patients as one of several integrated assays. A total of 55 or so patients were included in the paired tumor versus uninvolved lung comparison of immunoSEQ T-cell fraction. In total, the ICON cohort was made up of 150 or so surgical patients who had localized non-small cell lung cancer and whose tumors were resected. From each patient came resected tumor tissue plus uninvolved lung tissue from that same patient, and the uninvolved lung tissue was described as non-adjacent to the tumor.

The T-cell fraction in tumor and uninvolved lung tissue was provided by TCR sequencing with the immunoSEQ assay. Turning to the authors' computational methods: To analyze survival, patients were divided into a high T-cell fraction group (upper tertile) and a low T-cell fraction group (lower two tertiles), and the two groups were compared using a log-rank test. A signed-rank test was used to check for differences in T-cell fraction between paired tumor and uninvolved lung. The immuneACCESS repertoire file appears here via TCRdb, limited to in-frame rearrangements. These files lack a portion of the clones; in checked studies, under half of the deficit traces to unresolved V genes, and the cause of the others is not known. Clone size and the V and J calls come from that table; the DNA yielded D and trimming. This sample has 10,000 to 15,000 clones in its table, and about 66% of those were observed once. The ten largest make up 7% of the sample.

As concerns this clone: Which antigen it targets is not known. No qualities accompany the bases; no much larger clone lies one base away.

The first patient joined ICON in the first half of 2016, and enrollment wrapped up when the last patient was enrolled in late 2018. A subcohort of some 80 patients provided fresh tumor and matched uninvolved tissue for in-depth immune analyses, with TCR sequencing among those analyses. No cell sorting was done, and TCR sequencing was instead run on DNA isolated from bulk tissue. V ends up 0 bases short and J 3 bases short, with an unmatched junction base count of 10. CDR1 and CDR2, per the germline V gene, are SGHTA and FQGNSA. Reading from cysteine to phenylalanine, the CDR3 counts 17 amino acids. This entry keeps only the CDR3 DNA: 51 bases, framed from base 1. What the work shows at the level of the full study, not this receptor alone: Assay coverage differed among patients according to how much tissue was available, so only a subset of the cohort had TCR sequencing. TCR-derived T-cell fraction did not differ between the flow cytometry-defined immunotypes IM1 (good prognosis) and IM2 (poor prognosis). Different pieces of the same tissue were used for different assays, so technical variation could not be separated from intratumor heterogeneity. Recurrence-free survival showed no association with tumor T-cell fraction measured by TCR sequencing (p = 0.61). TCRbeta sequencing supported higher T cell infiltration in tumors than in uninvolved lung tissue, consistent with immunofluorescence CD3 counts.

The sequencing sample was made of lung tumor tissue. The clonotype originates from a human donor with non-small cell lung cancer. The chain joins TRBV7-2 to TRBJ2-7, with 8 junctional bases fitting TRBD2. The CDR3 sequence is CASSLAPVLADYYEQYF. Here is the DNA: TGTGCCAGCAGCTTAGCTCCGGTACTAGCGGACTACTACGAGCAGTACTTC.